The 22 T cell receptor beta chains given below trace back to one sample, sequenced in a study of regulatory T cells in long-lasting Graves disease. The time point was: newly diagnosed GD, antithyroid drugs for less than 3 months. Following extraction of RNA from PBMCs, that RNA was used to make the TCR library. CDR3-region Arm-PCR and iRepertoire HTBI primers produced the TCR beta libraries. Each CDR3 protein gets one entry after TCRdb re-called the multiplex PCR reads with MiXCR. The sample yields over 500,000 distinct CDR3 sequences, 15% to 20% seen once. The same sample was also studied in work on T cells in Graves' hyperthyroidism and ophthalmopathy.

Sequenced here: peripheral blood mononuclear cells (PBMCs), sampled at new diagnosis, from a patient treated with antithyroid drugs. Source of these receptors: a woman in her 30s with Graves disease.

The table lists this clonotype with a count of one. In DNA form, the CDR3 reads TGTGCCAGCAGCCCCACAGGGGGCCCGCCACTCGCTTTCTTT. This gives the protein CASSPTGGPPLAFF. The chain joins TRBV7-9 to TRBJ1-1; 9 nucleotides agree with TRBD1. CDR1 and CDR2 (germline): SEHNR, FQNEAQ (reference sequence). V was pared by 5 bases and J by 11 bases, with 12 bases of the junction left unmatched. There are 14 residues in the CDR3.

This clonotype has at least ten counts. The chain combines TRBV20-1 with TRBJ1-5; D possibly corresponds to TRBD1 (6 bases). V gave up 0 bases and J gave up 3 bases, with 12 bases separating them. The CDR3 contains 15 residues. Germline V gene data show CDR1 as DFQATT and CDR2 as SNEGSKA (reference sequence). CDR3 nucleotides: TGCAGTGCTAGAGAGCGGACAGCTCTCAATCAGCCCCAGCATTTT. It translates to CSARERTALNQPQHF.

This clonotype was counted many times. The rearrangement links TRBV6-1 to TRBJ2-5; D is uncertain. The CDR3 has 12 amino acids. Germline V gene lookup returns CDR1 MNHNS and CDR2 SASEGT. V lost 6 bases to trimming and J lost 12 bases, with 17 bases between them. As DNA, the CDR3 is TGTGCCAGCAGCTCTAACTCGGTTCAGGAGTACTTC. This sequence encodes CASSSNSVQEYF.

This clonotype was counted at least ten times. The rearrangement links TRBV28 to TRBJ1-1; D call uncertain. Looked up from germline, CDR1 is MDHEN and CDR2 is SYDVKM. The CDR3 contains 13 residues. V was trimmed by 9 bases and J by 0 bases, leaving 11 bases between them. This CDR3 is CASTIGMNTEAFF. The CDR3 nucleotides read TGTGCCAGTACCATAGGGATGAACACTGAAGCTTTCTTT.

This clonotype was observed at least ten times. CDR3 sequence (DNA): TGTGCCAGCAGTTTTACAGGGGGCTCGGAGACCCAGTACTTC. It encodes CASSFTGGSETQYF. J is TRBJ2-1 and V is TRBV12-3 or TRBV12-4; 9 bases match TRBD1. The J call may not be correct, given that the DNA end is closer to TRBJ2-5. The CDR3 is 14 amino acids.

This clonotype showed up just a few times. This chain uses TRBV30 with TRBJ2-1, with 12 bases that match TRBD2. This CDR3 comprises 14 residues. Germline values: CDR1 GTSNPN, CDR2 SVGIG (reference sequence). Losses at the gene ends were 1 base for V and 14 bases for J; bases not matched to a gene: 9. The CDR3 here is CAWSAGLAGTVEFF. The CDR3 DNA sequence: TGTGCCTGGAGTGCCGGACTAGCGGGAACAGTCGAGTTCTTC.

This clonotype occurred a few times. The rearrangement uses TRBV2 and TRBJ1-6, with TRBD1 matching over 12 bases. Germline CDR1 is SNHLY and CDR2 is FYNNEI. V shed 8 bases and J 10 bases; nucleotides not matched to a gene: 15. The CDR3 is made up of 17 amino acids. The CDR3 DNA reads TGTGCCAGCTCCCACGAACTCGGGACAGGGGGCGCATCACCCCTCCACTTT. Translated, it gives CASSHELGTGGASPLHF.

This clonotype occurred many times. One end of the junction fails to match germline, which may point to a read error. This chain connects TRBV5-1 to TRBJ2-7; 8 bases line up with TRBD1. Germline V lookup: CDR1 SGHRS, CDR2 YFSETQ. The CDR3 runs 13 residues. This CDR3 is CASSLGQGNEQYF. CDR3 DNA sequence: TGTGCCAGCAGCTTAGGACAGGGAAACGAGCAGTACTTC.

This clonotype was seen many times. The CDR3 spells CASSQGWGTEAFF. The CDR3 nucleotides read TGCGCCAGCAGTCAGGGATGGGGCACTGAAGCTTTCTTT. The chain has TRBV5-1 and TRBJ1-1; tentative D call: TRBD1 (5 bases). Germline V gene sequence: CDR1 SGHRS, CDR2 YFSETQ. V was clipped by 5 bases and J by 4 bases, with 12 bases between them. CDR3 length: 13 residues. The whole variable domain, remainder taken from reference TRBV5-1 and TRBJ1-1, is KAGVTQTPRYLIKTRGQQVTLSCSPISGHRSVSWYQQTPGQGLQFLFEYFSETQRNKGNFPGRFSGRQFSNSRSEMNVSTLELGDSALYLCASSQGWGTEAFFGQGTRLTVV.

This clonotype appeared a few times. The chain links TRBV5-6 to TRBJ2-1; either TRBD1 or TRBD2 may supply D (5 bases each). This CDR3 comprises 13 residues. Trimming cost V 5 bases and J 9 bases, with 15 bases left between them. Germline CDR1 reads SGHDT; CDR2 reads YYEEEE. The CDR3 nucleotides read TGTGCCAGCAGACCGGGGCATAGATCTGAGCAGTTCTTC. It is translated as CASRPGHRSEQFF.

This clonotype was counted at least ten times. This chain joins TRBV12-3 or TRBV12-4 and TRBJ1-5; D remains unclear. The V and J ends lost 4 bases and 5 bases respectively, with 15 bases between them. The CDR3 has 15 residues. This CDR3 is CASSSPTWRDQPQHF. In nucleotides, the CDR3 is TGTGCCAGCAGTTCTCCAACCTGGCGAGATCAGCCCCAGCATTTT.

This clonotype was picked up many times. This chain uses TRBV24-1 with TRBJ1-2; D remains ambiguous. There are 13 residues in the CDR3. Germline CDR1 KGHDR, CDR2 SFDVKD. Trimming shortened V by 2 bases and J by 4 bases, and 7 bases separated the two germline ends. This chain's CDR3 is CATSDWEGYGYTF. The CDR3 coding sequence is TGTGCCACCAGTGATTGGGAGGGCTATGGCTACACCTTC.

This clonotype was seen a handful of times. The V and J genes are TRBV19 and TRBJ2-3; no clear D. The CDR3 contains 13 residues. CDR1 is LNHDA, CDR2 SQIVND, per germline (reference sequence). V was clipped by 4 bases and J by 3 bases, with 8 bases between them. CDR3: CASSKMGTDTQYF. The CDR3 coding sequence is TGTGCCAGTAGTAAGATGGGGACAGATACGCAGTATTTT.

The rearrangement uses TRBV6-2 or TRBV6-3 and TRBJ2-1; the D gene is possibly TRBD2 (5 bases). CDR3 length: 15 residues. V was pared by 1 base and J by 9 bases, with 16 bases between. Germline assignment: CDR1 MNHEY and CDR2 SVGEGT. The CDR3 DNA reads TGTGCCAGCAGTTACTTCGGTGCGGGCTTGGCTGAGCAGTTCTTC. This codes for CASSYFGAGLAEQFF.

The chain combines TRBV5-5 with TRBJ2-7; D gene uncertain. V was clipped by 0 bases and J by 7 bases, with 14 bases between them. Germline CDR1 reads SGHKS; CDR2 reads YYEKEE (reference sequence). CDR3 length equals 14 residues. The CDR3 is CASSLAVVPGEQYF. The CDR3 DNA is TGTGCCAGCAGCTTGGCGGTGGTACCTGGAGAGCAGTACTTC.

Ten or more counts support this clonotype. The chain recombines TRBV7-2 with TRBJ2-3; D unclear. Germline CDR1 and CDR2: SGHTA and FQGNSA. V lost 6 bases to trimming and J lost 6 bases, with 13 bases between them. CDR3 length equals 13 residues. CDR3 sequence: CASRNERSDTQYF. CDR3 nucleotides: TGTGCCAGCAGGAACGAACGGTCTGATACGCAGTATTTT.

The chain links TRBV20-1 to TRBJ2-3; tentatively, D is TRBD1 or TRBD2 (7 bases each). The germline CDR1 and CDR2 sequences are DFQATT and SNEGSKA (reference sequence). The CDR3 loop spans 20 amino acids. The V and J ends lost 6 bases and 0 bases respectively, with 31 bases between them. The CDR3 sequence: CSATKYQRQGGGTSTDTQYF. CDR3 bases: TGCAGTGCCACGAAATACCAAAGACAGGGAGGGGGAACTAGCACAGATACGCAGTATTTT.

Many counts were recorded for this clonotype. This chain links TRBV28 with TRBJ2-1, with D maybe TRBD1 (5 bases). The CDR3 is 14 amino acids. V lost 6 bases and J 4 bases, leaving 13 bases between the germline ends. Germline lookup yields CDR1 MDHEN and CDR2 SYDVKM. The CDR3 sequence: CASSHRLTYNEQFF. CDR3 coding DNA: TGTGCCAGCAGCCACAGGTTGACGTACAATGAGCAGTTCTTC. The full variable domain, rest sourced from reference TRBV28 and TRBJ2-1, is DVKVTQSSRYLVKRTGEKVFLECVQDMDHENMFWYRQDPGLGLRLIYFSYDVKMKEKGDIPEGYSVSREKKERFSLILESASTNQTSMYLCASSHRLTYNEQFFGPGTRLTVL.

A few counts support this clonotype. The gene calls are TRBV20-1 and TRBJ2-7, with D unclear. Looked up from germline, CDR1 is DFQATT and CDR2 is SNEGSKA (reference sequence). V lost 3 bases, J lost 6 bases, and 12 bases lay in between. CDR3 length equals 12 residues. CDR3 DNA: TGCAGTGCTAGTAGGCCTACGGGCGAGCAGTACTTC. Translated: CSASRPTGEQYF.

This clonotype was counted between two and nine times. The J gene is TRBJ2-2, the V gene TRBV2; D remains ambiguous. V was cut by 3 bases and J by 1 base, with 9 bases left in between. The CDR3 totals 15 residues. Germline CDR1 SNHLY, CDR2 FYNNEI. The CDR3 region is CASSEVGRNTGELFF. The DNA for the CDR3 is TGTGCCAGCAGTGAGGTTGGCCGGAACACCGGGGAGCTGTTTTTT.

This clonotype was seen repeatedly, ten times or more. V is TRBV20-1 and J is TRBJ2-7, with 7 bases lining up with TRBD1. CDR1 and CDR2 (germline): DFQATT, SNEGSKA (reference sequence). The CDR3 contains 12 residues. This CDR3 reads CRMTGPTYEQYF. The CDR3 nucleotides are TGCAGGATGACAGGGCCAACCTACGAGCAGTACTTC.

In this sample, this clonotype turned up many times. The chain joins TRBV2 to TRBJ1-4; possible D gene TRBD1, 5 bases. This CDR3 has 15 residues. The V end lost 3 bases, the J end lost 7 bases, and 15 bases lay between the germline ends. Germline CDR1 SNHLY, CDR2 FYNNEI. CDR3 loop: CASSEWSGLGEKLFF. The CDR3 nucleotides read TGTGCCAGCAGTGAGTGGTCGGGGCTGGGTGAAAAACTGTTTTTT.